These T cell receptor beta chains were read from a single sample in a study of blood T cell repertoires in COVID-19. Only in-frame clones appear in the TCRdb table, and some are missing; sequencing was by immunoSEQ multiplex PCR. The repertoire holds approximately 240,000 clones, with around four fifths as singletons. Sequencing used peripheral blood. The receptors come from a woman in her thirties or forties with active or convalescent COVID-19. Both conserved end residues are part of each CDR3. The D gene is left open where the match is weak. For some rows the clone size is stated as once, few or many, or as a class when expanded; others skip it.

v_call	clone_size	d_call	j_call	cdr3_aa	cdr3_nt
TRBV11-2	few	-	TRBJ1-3	CASSLTDRLSSGNTIYF	TGTGCCAGCAGCTTAACTGACAGGTTAAGCTCTGGAAACACCATATATTTT
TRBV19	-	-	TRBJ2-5	CASSMWEEETQYF	TGTGCCAGTAGTATGTGGGAGGAAGAGACCCAGTACTTC
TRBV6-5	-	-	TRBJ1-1	CASSTTGNTEAFF	TGTGCCAGCAGTACTACAGGGAACACTGAAGCTTTCTTT
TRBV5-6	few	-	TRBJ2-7	CASSLLGHPNLYF	TGTGCCAGCAGCTTACTCGGACACCCTAATCTCTACTTC
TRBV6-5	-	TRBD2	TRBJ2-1	CASSSGGGAYNEQFF	TGTGCCAGCAGTTCAGGCGGGGGAGCCTACAATGAGCAGTTCTTC
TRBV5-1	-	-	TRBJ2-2	CASSLTGEVTGELFF	TGCGCCAGCAGCTTGACAGGGGAGGTCACCGGGGAGCTGTTTTTT
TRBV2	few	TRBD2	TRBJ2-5	CASNRGDQETQYF	TGTGCCAGCAACCGGGGGGACCAAGAGACCCAGTACTTC
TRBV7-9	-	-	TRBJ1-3	CASSFGQARSGNTIYF	TGTGCCAGCAGCTTTGGGCAGGCGCGCTCTGGAAACACCATATATTTT
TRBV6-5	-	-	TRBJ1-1	CASRTGHANTEAFF	TGTGCCAGCAGGACGGGACACGCGAACACTGAAGCTTTCTTT
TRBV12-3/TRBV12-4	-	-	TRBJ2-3	CASSLRGTDTQYF	TGTGCCAGCAGCCTCAGGGGAACAGATACGCAGTATTTT
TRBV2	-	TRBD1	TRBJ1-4	CASRDRALANEKLFF	TGTGCCAGTAGGGACAGGGCATTGGCTAATGAAAAACTGTTTTTT
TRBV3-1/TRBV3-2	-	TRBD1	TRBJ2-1	CASSQPLGGQGLNEQFF	TGTGCCAGCAGCCAGCCCCTGGGGGGACAGGGCCTAAATGAGCAGTTCTTC
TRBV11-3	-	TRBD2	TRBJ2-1	CASSLVAGAYNEQFF	TGTGCCAGCAGCTTAGTAGCGGGGGCTTACAATGAGCAGTTCTTC
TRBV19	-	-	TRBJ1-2	CASSPSVSTDGYTF	TGTGCCAGTAGTCCCTCTGTGTCCACGGATGGCTACACCTTC
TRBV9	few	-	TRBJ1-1	CASSVLMNTEAFF	TGTGCCAGCAGCGTATTAATGAACACTGAAGCTTTCTTT
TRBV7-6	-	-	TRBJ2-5	CASSLAQGRQETQYF	TGTGCCAGCAGCTTAGCGCAGGGGCGGCAAGAGACCCAGTACTTC
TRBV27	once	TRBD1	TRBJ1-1	CASTKRGGVEAFF	TGTGCCAGCACTAAACGAGGGGGCGTTGAAGCTTTCTTT